This TCR beta chain was found in a study of radiotherapy plus CTLA-4 blockade in lung cancer (dated by TCRdb to 2017 to 2018). Turning to the overall study: Objective responses occurred in roughly 20% of enrolled patients, and over 30% achieved disease control. General findings and caveats noted by the study authors: Increased serum interferon-beta after radiation, together with early dynamic changes in blood T cell clones, were reported to be the strongest predictors of response. After treatment with radiotherapy and ipilimumab, TCR clones that came from tumors expanded in the peripheral blood.

From a lookup of the germline V gene, CDR1 and CDR2 are SGHNT and YENEEA. The CDR3 has 15 amino acids, counting the end cysteine and phenylalanine. This entry keeps only the CDR3 DNA: 45 bases, framed from base 1. V loses 0 bases at its end and J loses 8 bases; junction bases beyond the gene matches: 7. On this clone itself: There is no known antigen for this receptor. Base qualities are not provided; no much larger clone lies one nucleotide away.

Library preparation was by the immunoSEQ multiplex PCR assay. The immuneACCESS repertoire file appears here via TCRdb, limited to in-frame rearrangements. These files lack a portion of the clones; in checked studies, under half of the deficit traces to unresolved V genes, and the cause of the others is not known. For this sample the table gives some 94,000 clones, of which 80% to 85% were detected only once. The ten largest clonotypes hold about 25% of the sample. Focal radiation therapy combined with CTLA-4 blockade (ipilimumab) was tested in patients with chemo-refractory metastatic non-small-cell lung cancer.

The sequence came from a human donor with non-small cell lung cancer that progressed on radiotherapy plus ipilimumab. Sequenced material: peripheral blood, taken from a patient treated with radiotherapy plus ipilimumab. Recombination connected TRBV11-3 to TRBJ2-4, with 7 middle bases fitting TRBD1. For the CDR3, the sequence is CASSLDRGLEDIQYF. The nucleotide sequence reads as follows: TGTGCCAGCAGCTTAGACAGGGGGTTGGAAGACATTCAGTACTTC.